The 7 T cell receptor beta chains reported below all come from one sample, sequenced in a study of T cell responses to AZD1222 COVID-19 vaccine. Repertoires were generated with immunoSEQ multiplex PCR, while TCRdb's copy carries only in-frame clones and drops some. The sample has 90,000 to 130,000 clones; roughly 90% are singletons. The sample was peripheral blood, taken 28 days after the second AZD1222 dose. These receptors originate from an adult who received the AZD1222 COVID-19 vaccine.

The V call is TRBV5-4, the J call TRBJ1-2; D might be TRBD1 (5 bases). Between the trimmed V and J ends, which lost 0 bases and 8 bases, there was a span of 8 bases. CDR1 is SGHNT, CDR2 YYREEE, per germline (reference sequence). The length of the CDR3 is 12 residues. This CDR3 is CASSLAGDGYTF. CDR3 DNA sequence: TGTGCCAGCAGCTTGGCCGGGGACGGCTACACCTTC.

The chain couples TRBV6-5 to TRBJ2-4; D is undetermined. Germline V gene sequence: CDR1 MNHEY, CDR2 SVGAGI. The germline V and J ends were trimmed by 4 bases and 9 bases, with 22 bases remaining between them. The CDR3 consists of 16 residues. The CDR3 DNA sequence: TGTGCCAGCAGTTCGTGGAAGTATACACCAAAACGCATTCAGTACTTC. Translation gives CASSSWKYTPKRIQYF.

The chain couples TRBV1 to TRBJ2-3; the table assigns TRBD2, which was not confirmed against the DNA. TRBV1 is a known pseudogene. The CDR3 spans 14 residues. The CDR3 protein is CTTGTGGQEDTQYF. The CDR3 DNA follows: TGCACCACCGGAACGGGGGGGCAAGAAGATACGCAGTATTTT.

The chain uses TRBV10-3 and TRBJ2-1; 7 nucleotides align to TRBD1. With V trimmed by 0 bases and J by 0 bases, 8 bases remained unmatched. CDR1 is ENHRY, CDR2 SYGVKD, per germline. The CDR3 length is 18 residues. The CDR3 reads CAISESLTGVNSYNEQFF. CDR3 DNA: TGTGCCATCAGTGAGTCATTAACAGGGGTAAACTCCTACAATGAGCAGTTCTTC.

CDR3 protein: CASSSGQLNEKLFF. Written as DNA, the CDR3 is TGTGCCAGCAGCTCGGGACAGTTAAATGAAAAACTGTTTTTT. V usage is TRBV5-4 and J usage is TRBJ1-4; 7 bases line up with TRBD1. The junction had 4 bases not matched to a gene; V was cut back by 3 bases and J by 5 bases. Germline V gives CDR1 SGHNT, CDR2 YYREEE (reference sequence). The CDR3 totals 14 residues.

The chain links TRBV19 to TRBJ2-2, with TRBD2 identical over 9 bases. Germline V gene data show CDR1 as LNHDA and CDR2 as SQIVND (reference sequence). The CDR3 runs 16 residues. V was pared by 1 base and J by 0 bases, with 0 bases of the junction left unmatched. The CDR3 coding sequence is TGTGCCAGTAGTATAGGGACTAGCGCGAACACCGGGGAGCTGTTTTTT. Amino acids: CASSIGTSANTGELFF.

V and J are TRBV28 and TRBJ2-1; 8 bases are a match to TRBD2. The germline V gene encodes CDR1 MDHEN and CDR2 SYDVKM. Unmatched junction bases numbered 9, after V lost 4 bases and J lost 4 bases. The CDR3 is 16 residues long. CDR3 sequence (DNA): TGTGCCAGCAGTTCCGGAACTAGCGGAACATACAATGAGCAGTTCTTC. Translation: CASSSGTSGTYNEQFF.